These 32 T cell receptor beta chains came from one sample sequenced in a study of early T cells in non-severe SARS-CoV-2 infection. TCRdb used MiXCR to reprocess the 5' RACE reads, holding one entry per CDR3 protein. The data show under 70,000 distinct CDR3 sequences, about 7.7% seen once. The sequences come from whole blood, collected at baseline. The receptor source for this set is an adult who was a healthcare worker with PCR-confirmed SARS-CoV-2 infection or an uninfected control (not recorded which).

This chain joins TRBV7-3 and TRBJ2-7, with TRBD2 identical over 7 bases. The germline CDR1 and CDR2 sequences are SGHTA and FQGTGA. The V segment lost 1 base and the J segment 2 bases; nucleotides outside the gene matches: 8. This CDR3 region has 16 residues. The CDR3 DNA sequence: TGTGCCAGCAGCTTAAGTCGTAGCGGGCTACCCTACGAGCAGTACTTC. Translation: CASSLSRSGLPYEQYF.

Many counts were recorded for this clonotype. The gene calls are TRBV19 and TRBJ2-1, with TRBD2 as a possible D gene (6 bases). V lost 2 bases and J 5 bases, leaving 13 bases between the germline ends. From germline, CDR1 is LNHDA and CDR2 SQIVND (reference sequence). The CDR3 has 15 amino acids. The CDR3 spells CASSIRLVTDNEQFF. The CDR3 DNA reads as TGTGCCAGTAGTATACGACTAGTAACCGACAATGAGCAGTTCTTC.

This clonotype was detected a few times. V gene TRBV9 combines with J gene TRBJ2-1; TRBD2 matches 10 bases. The CDR3 consists of 15 residues. With 0 bases clipped from V and 6 bases from J, the junction kept 3 bases outside the gene matches. CDR1 SGDLS and CDR2 YYNGEE come from the germline V gene. The CDR3 reads CASSVEPSGGNEQFF. The CDR3 DNA reads as TGTGCCAGCAGCGTAGAGCCTAGCGGGGGCAATGAGCAGTTCTTC.

This CDR3 reads CASSLGQLAAEQYF. Here the CDR3 DNA reads TGTGCCAGCAGCTTAGGGCAACTAGCGGCCGAGCAGTACTTC. The chain couples TRBV7-6 to TRBJ2-7, with TRBD2 matching over 8 bases. Trimming at V came to 1 base and at J to 6 bases, leaving 5 bases not matched to a gene. CDR3 length: 14 residues. CDR1 is SGHVS, CDR2 FNYEAQ, per germline.

This clonotype was detected many times. The CDR3: CASRLLQDDGELFF. The CDR3 nucleotides are TGTGCCAGCAGACTCCTACAGGACGACGGGGAGCTGTTTTTT. The chain is built from TRBV27 and TRBJ2-2; TRBD1 might be the D (5 bases). The CDR3 is 14 residues long. The V end lost 6 bases, the J end lost 7 bases, and 15 bases lay between the germline ends. Germline CDR1 reads MNHEY; CDR2 reads SMNVEV (reference sequence).

This chain joins TRBV7-9 and TRBJ1-2; 8 nucleotides align to TRBD1. Trimming cost V 5 bases and J 7 bases; bases outside gene matches: 15. The CDR3 extends over 16 amino acids. Looked up from germline, CDR1 is SEHNR and CDR2 is FQNEAQ (reference sequence). The CDR3 region has the DNA TGTGCCAGCAGCGAGACGCCGGGACAGGATATAAGTGGCTACACCTTC. Translating it yields CASSETPGQDISGYTF.

This clonotype was counted a few times. The genes are TRBV6-2 or TRBV6-3 and TRBJ2-7; 11 nucleotides line up with TRBD2. V dropped 0 bases and J dropped 6; count of bases not matched to a gene: 7. The CDR3 consists of 16 residues. The V gene's germline CDR1 is MNHEY and CDR2 SVGEGT. CDR3: CASSYSLAGGPGEQYF. The CDR3, as DNA: TGTGCCAGCAGTTACTCTTTAGCGGGAGGGCCGGGCGAGCAGTACTTC.

This clonotype was detected many times. The chain is built from TRBV3-1 and TRBJ2-7; D gene uncertain. Trimming took 3 bases from V and 2 from J, leaving 8 bases between them. Germline V gene data show CDR1 as LGHDT and CDR2 as YNNKEL (reference sequence). This CDR3 contains 13 residues. The CDR3 is CASSQGSPYEQYF. The DNA of the CDR3 is TGTGCCAGCAGCCAGGGCAGTCCCTACGAGCAGTACTTC.

This clonotype occurred a few times. J is TRBJ2-6 and V is TRBV19, with TRBD1 matching 7 bases. Germline V lookup: CDR1 LNHDA, CDR2 SQIVND (reference sequence). The length of the CDR3 is 16 residues. The J segment lost 1 base and the V segment lost 9 bases, leaving 9 bases of the junction unmatched. CDR3 bases: TGTGCCAGCTACCCAAGGGGGCCTTCTGGGGCCAACGTCCTGACTTTC. Its protein product is CASYPRGPSGANVLTF.

This clonotype has a handful of counts. The chain couples TRBV7-2 to TRBJ2-3; D may be TRBD2 (5 bases). Germline V gene data show CDR1 as SGHTA and CDR2 as FQGNSA. The CDR3 spans 13 residues. Trimming removed 4 bases at V and 6 bases at J, with 11 bases between. The CDR3 here is CASSSFAGDTQYF. The CDR3 DNA is TGTGCCAGCAGCTCCTTCGCGGGCGATACGCAGTATTTT.

The chain couples TRBV6-4 to TRBJ2-2, with D unresolved. Germline V gene sequence: CDR1 MRHNA, CDR2 SNTAGT. The CDR3 sequence is 15 residues long. Trimming pared 6 bases from V and 0 bases from J, leaving 11 bases between. The chain's CDR3 is CASSLDMSNTGELFF. The CDR3 DNA is TGTGCCAGCAGCCTCGACATGTCGAACACCGGGGAGCTGTTTTTT.

This rearrangement joins TRBV27 to TRBJ2-1; 9 positions agree with TRBD1. Germline V CDR1 and CDR2: MNHEY, SMNVEV (reference sequence). This CDR3 comprises 15 residues. The V segment lost 7 bases and the J segment 2 bases; nucleotides outside the gene matches: 6. The CDR3 region is CASKTGGITYNEQFF. Written as DNA, the CDR3 is TGTGCCAGCAAAACAGGGGGCATAACCTACAATGAGCAGTTCTTC.

The chain employs TRBV20-1 and TRBJ2-7; D remains unclear. CDR1 and CDR2 (germline): DFQATT, SNEGSKA (reference sequence). The CDR3 covers 13 residues. Trimming removed 6 bases from V and 3 bases from J, with 15 bases in between. This CDR3 is CSALLRDYYEQYF. DNA of the CDR3: TGCAGTGCCCTGCTTAGGGATTACTACGAGCAGTACTTC.

This clonotype was recorded many times. The chain links TRBV6-1 to TRBJ2-5, with D possibly TRBD1 on 5 matching bases. CDR1 is MNHNS, CDR2 SASEGT, per germline. V was cut by 0 bases and J by 2 bases, with 13 bases left in between. The CDR3 consists of 16 residues. The CDR3 reads CASSEATGNHQETQYF. The CDR3 region has the DNA TGTGCCAGCAGTGAAGCAACAGGCAACCATCAAGAGACCCAGTACTTC.

This clonotype has only a few counts. The DNA of the CDR3 is TGCGCCAGCAGCCTACAGGGATGGTCGGAGGAGCAGTACTTC. The encoded protein is CASSLQGWSEEQYF. This sequence joins TRBV5-1 and TRBJ2-7, with D perhaps matching TRBD1 (6 bases). The CDR3 totals 14 residues. CDR1 and CDR2 (germline): SGHRS, YFSETQ. Deletions cut 4 bases from V and 7 bases from J, with 18 bases between.

This clonotype was seen at least ten times. V and J are TRBV19 and TRBJ2-2, with D perhaps matching TRBD1 or TRBD2 (5 bases each). The germline gives CDR1 LNHDA, CDR2 SQIVND (reference sequence). The V gene lost 6 bases and the J gene lost 6 bases, with 11 bases spanning the gap. This CDR3 is 13 amino acids long. Written as DNA, the CDR3 is TGTGCCAGTAGGCGCCAGGGAGCCGGGGAGCTGTTTTTT. It is translated as CASRRQGAGELFF.

The gene calls are TRBV7-9 and TRBJ1-3; D is undetermined. The germline V and J ends were trimmed by 11 bases and 2 bases, with 19 bases remaining between them. Germline CDR1 reads SEHNR; CDR2 reads FQNEAQ (reference sequence). The CDR3 consists of 15 residues. The CDR3 DNA reads as TGTGCCGCCTTACCTTCGGGCGCTGCTGGAAACACCATATATTTT. This encodes CAALPSGAAGNTIYF. The full variable domain, its missing parts supplied by reference TRBV7-9 and TRBJ1-3, is DTGVSQNPRHKITKRGQNVTFRCDPISEHNRLYWYRQTLGQGPEFLTYFQNEAQLEKSRLLSDRFSAERPKGSFSTLEIQRTEQGDSAMYLCAALPSGAAGNTIYFGEGSWLTVV.

The V and J genes are TRBV28 and TRBJ2-5; 7 positions match TRBD2. This CDR3 region has 16 residues. CDR1 MDHEN and CDR2 SYDVKM come from the germline V gene. V lost 5 bases to trimming and J lost 4 bases; unmatched junction nucleotides: 13. The CDR3 spells CASSPRDYWEVETQYF. In DNA, the CDR3 is TGTGCCAGCAGTCCTAGGGACTATTGGGAGGTAGAGACCCAGTACTTC.

This clonotype was seen more than once but under ten times. The chain recombines TRBV9 with TRBJ2-3; TRBD2 matches 9 bases. V shed 1 base, J shed 0 bases, and the junction held 0 bases outside the gene matches. CDR3 length equals 15 residues. Germline CDR1 and CDR2: SGDLS and YYNGEE. The CDR3 reads CASSVTSGSTDTQYF. The CDR3 DNA sequence: TGTGCCAGCAGCGTAACTAGCGGGAGCACAGATACGCAGTATTTT.

The chain joins TRBV28 to TRBJ2-5; a weak D match, TRBD2 (5 bases). Trimming removed 7 bases at V and 3 bases at J, with 12 bases between. Germline V gene lookup returns CDR1 MDHEN and CDR2 SYDVKM. This CDR3 contains 13 residues. In DNA, the CDR3 is TGTGCCAGCATAGGCGGGCTCAAAGAGACCCAGTACTTC. It translates to CASIGGLKETQYF.

The chain links TRBV28 to TRBJ2-5, with a possible D match to TRBD1 (5 bases). Trimming took 5 bases from V and 3 from J, leaving 13 bases between them. The germline V gene encodes CDR1 MDHEN and CDR2 SYDVKM. This CDR3 spans 14 amino acids. The CDR3 reads CASSRRVGKETQYF. The DNA for the CDR3 is TGTGCCAGCAGTCGCAGGGTAGGGAAAGAGACCCAGTACTTC.

This clonotype was seen a handful of times. The chain uses TRBV7-2 and TRBJ2-5; 8 nucleotides line up with TRBD2. The CDR3 loop spans 16 amino acids. Germline CDR1 reads SGHTA; CDR2 reads FQGNSA. V lost 2 bases and J lost 4; bases outside the gene matches: 9. The CDR3 region has the DNA TGTGCCAGCAGCTTAATAGGAGCGGGAGCCCCAGAGACCCAGTACTTC. Translation gives CASSLIGAGAPETQYF. The complete variable domain, with remaining parts taken from reference TRBV7-2 and TRBJ2-5, reads GAGVSQSPSNKVTEKGKDVELRCDPISGHTALYWYRQSLGQGLEFLIYFQGNSAPDKSGLPSDRFSAERTGGSVSTLTIQRTQQEDSAVYLCASSLIGAGAPETQYFGPGTRLLVL.

This clonotype showed up many times. This chain uses TRBV20-1 with TRBJ1-5, with D possibly TRBD1 on 5 matching bases. Germline V gene data show CDR1 as DFQATT and CDR2 as SNEGSKA (reference sequence). V lost 2 bases and J 2 bases, leaving 25 bases between the germline ends. The length of the CDR3 is 19 residues. Here the CDR3 reads CSARPETVQGGSRNQPQHF. CDR3 DNA sequence: TGCAGTGCTAGACCCGAAACCGTCCAGGGAGGGAGTCGCAATCAGCCCCAGCATTTT.

V usage is TRBV20-1 and J usage is TRBJ2-7; TRBD1 might be the D (6 bases). V was cut by 6 bases and J by 0 bases, with 9 bases left in between. The CDR3 consists of 12 residues. CDR1 DFQATT and CDR2 SNEGSKA come from the germline V gene (reference sequence). CDR3 in amino acids: CSAPTGSYEQYF. The CDR3 nucleotides read TGCAGTGCCCCGACAGGCTCCTACGAGCAGTACTTC.

This clonotype was detected a few times. V and J are TRBV10-1 and TRBJ2-7; D is unresolved. This CDR3 spans 14 amino acids. The germline gives CDR1 WNHNN, CDR2 SYGVQD (reference sequence). Between the trimmed V and J ends, which lost 0 bases and 2 bases, there was a span of 8 bases. CDR3: CASSESTATYEQYF. CDR3 DNA sequence: TGCGCCAGCAGTGAGTCTACGGCTACCTACGAGCAGTACTTC.

This clonotype was picked up many times. The chain is built from TRBV12-3 or TRBV12-4 and TRBJ2-3, with D perhaps given as TRBD1 or TRBD2 (5 bases each). V was cut by 3 bases and J by 0 bases, with 13 bases left in between. There are 16 residues in the CDR3. CDR3 DNA: TGTGCCAGCAGTTTTTTCGGTGAGGGGAGCACAGATACGCAGTATTTT. This codes for CASSFFGEGSTDTQYF.

This clonotype was detected many times. This chain links TRBV9 with TRBJ2-5, with D possibly matching TRBD2 (7 bases). Germline V lookup: CDR1 SGDLS, CDR2 YYNGEE. The CDR3 is 14 amino acids. Trimming removed 2 bases at V and 2 bases at J, with 10 bases between. In nucleotides, the CDR3 is TGTGCCAGCAGCGTGCGGGGGCTTCAAGAGACCCAGTACTTC. Its protein product is CASSVRGLQETQYF. Combining the CDR3 with reference TRBV9 and TRBJ2-5 gives the whole variable domain DSGVTQTPKHLITATGQRVTLRCSPRSGDLSVYWYQQSLDQGLQFLIQYYNGEERAKGNILERFSAQQFPDLHSELNLSSLELGDSALYFCASSVRGLQETQYFGPGTRLLVL.

This clonotype showed up many times. The chain is built from TRBV5-1 and TRBJ2-5; a weak D match, TRBD1 (7 bases). Deletions cut 3 bases from V and 4 bases from J, with 13 bases between. The germline gives CDR1 SGHRS, CDR2 YFSETQ. This CDR3 contains 14 residues. The CDR3 nucleotides read TGCGCCAGCAGCTACAGCCAGGGGGGAGAGACCCAGTACTTC. The encoded protein is CASSYSQGGETQYF.

This clonotype was observed at least ten times. The chain carries TRBV20-1 and TRBJ2-1, with D uncertain. Between the trimmed V and J ends, which lost 6 bases and 6 bases, there was a span of 9 bases. CDR1 and CDR2 (germline): DFQATT, SNEGSKA (reference sequence). The CDR3 has 11 residues. CDR3 in amino acids: CSAEVINEQFF. CDR3 bases: TGCAGTGCCGAGGTGATCAATGAGCAGTTCTTC.

This clonotype was recorded a few times. The rearrangement uses TRBV5-4 and TRBJ1-3; D unclear. The ends were cut back, 3 bases at V and 0 bases at J, with 10 bases in the middle. The CDR3 contains 15 residues. Germline CDR1 reads SGHNT; CDR2 reads YYREEE (reference sequence). CDR3 in amino acids: CASSSSRGSGNTIYF. DNA for the CDR3: TGTGCCAGCAGCTCCAGTCGGGGCTCTGGAAACACCATATATTTT.

This rearrangement joins TRBV23-1 to TRBJ1-5; D is perhaps TRBD1 (5 bases). TRBV23-1 belongs to the ORF category, with a function that is uncertain. The CDR3 runs to 13 residues. The V gene lost 8 bases and the J gene lost 1 base, with 9 bases spanning the gap. The CDR3 DNA is TGCGCCAGCCTTAGACAGAGCAATCAGCCCCAGCATTTT. Translated, it gives CASLRQSNQPQHF.

This clonotype counts as medium-sized. This chain links TRBV29-1 with TRBJ2-1, with 7 bases that match TRBD1. This CDR3 has 14 amino acids. Germline V gene data show CDR1 as SQVTM and CDR2 as ANQGSEA. The CDR3 sequence is CTFCRDRNNNEQFF. The CDR3, as DNA: TGCACCTTTTGCCGGGACAGAAATAACAATGAGCAGTTCTTC.